This T cell receptor (beta chain) was captured in a study of T cell repertoires in cytomegalovirus infection. TCRdb recomputed calls from the reads with MiXCR, one row per CDR3 protein. This table has roughly 120,000 distinct CDR3 sequences, more than 30% appearing once. Trimming took 6 bases from V and 2 from J; bases not matched to a gene: 9. The CDR3 has 15 amino acids. Germline CDR1 reads DFQATT; CDR2 reads SNEGSKA (reference sequence). Comment on this clonotype: The target antigen is unknown.

Sequencing was performed on CD8+ T cells from cultured PBMCs, taken from culture after CMV antigen stimulation. This chain connects TRBV20-1 to TRBJ2-5; 10 positions match TRBD2. The origin of this receptor is a human donor in good health (CMV status not recorded). Some clones in this sample may be carry-over from other donors' samples. CDR3 in amino acids: CSAGLAGALQETQYF. CDR3 in DNA: TGCAGTGCCGGGCTAGCGGGGGCCTTACAAGAGACCCAGTACTTC.